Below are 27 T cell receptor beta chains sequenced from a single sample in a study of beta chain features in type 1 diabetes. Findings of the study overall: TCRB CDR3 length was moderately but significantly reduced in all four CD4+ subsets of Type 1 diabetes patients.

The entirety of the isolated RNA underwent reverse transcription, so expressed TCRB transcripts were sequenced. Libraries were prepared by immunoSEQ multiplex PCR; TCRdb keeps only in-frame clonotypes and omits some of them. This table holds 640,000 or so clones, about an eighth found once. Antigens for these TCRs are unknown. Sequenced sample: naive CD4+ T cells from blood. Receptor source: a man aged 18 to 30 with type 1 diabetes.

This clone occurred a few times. The DNA of the CDR3 is TGTGCCTGGAGTCTTACCCCGTCCCGGGAGCTGTTTTTT. Its translation is CAWSLTPSRELFF. This rearrangement joins TRBV30 to TRBJ2-2; D gene ambiguous. Germline-derived CDR1 and CDR2 are GTSNPN and SVGIG (reference sequence). Trimming removed 2 bases from V and 9 bases from J, with 13 bases in between. This CDR3 comprises 13 residues.

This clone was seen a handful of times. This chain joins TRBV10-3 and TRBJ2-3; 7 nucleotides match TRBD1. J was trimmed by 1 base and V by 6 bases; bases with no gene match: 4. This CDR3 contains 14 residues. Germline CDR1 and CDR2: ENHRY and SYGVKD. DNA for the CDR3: TGTGCCATCAGCCGGACAGGAGGCACAGATACGCAGTATTTT. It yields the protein CAISRTGGTDTQYF.

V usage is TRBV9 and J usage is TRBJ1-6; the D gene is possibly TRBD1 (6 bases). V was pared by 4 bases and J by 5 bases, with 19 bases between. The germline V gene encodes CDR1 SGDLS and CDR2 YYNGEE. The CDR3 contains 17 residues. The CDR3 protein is CASSSQQGEGHNSPLHF. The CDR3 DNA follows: TGTGCCAGCAGCTCCCAACAGGGTGAGGGACATAATTCACCCCTCCACTTT.

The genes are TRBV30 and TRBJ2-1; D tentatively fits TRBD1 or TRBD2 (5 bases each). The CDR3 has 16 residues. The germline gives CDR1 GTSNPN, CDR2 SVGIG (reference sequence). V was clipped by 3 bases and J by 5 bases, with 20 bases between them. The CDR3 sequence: CAWSAEGSSFHNEQFF. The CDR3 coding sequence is TGTGCCTGGAGCGCCGAGGGGAGTTCATTTCACAATGAGCAGTTCTTC.

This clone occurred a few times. This CDR3 is CASSLAEDGDTQYF. The CDR3 DNA reads TGCGCCAGCAGCTTGGCCGAGGACGGAGATACGCAGTATTTT. The chain has TRBV5-1 and TRBJ2-3, with D unclear. The CDR3 has 14 amino acids. Trimming cost V 0 bases and J 5 bases, with 10 bases left between them. Germline values: CDR1 SGHRS, CDR2 YFSETQ.

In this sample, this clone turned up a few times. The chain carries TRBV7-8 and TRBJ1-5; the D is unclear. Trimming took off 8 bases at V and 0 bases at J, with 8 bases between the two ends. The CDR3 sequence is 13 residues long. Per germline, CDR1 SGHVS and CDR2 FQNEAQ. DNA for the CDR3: TGTGCCAGCGGCGGAAATAGCAATCAGCCCCAGCATTTT. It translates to CASGGNSNQPQHF.

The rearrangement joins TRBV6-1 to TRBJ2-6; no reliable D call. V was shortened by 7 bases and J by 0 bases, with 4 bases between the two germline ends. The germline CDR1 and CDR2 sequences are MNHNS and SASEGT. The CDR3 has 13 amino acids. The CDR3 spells CASTHSGANVLTF. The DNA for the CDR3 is TGTGCCAGCACCCACTCTGGGGCCAACGTCCTGACTTTC.

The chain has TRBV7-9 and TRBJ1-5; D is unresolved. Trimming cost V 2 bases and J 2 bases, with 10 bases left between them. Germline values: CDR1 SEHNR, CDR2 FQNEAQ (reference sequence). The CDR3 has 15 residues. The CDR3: CASSLSLTGNQPQHF. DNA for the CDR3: TGTGCCAGCAGCTTATCTCTTACTGGCAATCAGCCCCAGCATTTT.

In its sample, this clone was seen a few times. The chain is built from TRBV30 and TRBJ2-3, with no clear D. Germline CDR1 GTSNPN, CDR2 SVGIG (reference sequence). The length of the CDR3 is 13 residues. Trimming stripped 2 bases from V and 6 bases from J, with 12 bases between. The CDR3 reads CAWSTTVWDTQYF. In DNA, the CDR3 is TGTGCCTGGAGTACAACGGTGTGGGATACGCAGTATTTT. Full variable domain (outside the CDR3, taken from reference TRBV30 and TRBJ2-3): SQTIHQWPATLVQPVGSPLSLECTVEGTSNPNLYWYRQAAGRGLQLLFYSVGIGQISSEVPQNLSASRPQDRQFILSSKKLLLSDSGFYLCAWSTTVWDTQYFGPGTRLTVL.

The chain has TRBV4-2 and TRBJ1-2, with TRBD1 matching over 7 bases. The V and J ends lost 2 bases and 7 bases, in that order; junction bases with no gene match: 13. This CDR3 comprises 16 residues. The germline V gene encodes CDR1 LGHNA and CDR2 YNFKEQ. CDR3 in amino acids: CASSQTGPQGLSGYTF. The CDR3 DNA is TGTGCCAGCAGCCAAACGGGTCCACAGGGGCTAAGTGGCTACACCTTC.

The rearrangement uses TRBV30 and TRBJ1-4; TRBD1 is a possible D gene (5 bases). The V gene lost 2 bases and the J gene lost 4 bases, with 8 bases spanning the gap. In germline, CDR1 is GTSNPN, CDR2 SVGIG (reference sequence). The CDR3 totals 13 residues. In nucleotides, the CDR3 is TGTGCCTGGAGTCGCAGGGATAATGAAAAACTGTTTTTT. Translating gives CAWSRRDNEKLFF.

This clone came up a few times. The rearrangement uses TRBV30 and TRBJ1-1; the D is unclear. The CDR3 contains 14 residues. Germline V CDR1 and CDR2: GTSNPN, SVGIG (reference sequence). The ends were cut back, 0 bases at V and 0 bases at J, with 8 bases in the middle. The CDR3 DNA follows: TGTGCCTGGAGTGTGCATCTCATGAACACTGAAGCTTTCTTT. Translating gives CAWSVHLMNTEAFF. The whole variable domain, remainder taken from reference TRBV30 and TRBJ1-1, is SQTIHQWPATLVQPVGSPLSLECTVEGTSNPNLYWYRQAAGRGLQLLFYSVGIGQISSEVPQNLSASRPQDRQFILSSKKLLLSDSGFYLCAWSVHLMNTEAFFGQGTRLTVV.

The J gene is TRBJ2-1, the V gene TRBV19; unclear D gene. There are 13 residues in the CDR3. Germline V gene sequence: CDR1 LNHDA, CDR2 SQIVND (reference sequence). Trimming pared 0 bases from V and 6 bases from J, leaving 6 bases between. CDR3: CASSIDRPNEQFF. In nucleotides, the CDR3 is TGTGCCAGTAGTATAGACCGTCCCAATGAGCAGTTCTTC.

In DNA, the CDR3 is TGTGCCAGCAGTTCTCGCAGATCAAACTATGGCTACACCTTC. Its protein product is CASSSRRSNYGYTF. This chain links TRBV27 with TRBJ1-2; the D is unclear. Per germline, CDR1 MNHEY and CDR2 SMNVEV (reference sequence). V lost 4 bases and J lost 2, with 11 bases in between. The CDR3 runs 14 residues.

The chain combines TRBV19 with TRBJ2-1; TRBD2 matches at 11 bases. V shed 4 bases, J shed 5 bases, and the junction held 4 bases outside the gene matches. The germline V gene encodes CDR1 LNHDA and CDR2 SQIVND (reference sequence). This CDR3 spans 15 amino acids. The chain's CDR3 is CASSRLAGPHNEQFF. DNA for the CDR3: TGTGCCAGTAGTAGACTAGCGGGGCCTCACAATGAGCAGTTCTTC.

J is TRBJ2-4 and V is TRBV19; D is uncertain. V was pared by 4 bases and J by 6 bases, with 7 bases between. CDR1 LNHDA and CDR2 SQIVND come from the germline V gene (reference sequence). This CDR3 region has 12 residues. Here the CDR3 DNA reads TGTGCCAGTAGTAGGGTTGGAAACATTCAGTACTTC. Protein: CASSRVGNIQYF.

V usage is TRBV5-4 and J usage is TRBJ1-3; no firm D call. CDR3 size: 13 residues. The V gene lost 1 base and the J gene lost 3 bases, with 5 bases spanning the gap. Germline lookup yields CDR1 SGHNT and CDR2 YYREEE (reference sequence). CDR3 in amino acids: CASSLFSGNTIYF. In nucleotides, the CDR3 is TGTGCCAGCAGCTTGTTCAGTGGAAACACCATATATTTT. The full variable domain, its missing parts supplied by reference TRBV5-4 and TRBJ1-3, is ETGVTQSPTHLIKTRGQQVTLRCSSQSGHNTVSWYQQALGQGPQFIFQYYREEENGRGNFPPRFSGLQFPNYSSELNVNALELDDSALYLCASSLFSGNTIYFGEGSWLTVV.

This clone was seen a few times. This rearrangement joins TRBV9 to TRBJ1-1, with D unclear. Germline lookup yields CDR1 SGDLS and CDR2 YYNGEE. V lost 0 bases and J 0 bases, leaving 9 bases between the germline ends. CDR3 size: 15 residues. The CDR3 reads CASSVATSMNTEAFF. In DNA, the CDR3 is TGTGCCAGCAGCGTAGCTACGTCGATGAACACTGAAGCTTTCTTT. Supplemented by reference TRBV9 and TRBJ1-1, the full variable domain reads DSGVTQTPKHLITATGQRVTLRCSPRSGDLSVYWYQQSLDQGLQFLIQYYNGEERAKGNILERFSAQQFPDLHSELNLSSLELGDSALYFCASSVATSMNTEAFFGQGTRLTVV.

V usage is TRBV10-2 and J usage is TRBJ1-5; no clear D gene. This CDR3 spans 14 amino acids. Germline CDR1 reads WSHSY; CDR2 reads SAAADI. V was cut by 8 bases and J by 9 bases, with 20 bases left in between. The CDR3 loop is CASASTDGYGPQHF. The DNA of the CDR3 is TGCGCCAGCGCGTCCACGGACGGGTATGGGCCCCAGCATTTT.

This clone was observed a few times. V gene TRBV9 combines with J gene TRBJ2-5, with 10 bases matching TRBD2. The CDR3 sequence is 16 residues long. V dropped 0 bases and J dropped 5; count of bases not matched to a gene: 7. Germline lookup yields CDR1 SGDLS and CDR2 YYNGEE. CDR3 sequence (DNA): TGTGCCAGCAGCGTAGGGTCTAGCGGGGGTCGGGAGACCCAGTACTTC. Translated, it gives CASSVGSSGGRETQYF.

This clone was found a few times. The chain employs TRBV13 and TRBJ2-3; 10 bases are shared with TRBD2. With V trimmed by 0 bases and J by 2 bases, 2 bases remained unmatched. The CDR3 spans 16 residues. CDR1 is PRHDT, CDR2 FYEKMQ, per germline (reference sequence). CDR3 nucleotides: TGTGCCAGCAGCTTAGGCCTAGCGGGGGACACAGATACGCAGTATTTT. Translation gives CASSLGLAGDTDTQYF. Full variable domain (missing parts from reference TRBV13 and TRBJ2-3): AAGVIQSPRHLIKEKRETATLKCYPIPRHDTVYWYQQGPGQDPQFLISFYEKMQSDKGSIPDRFSAQQFSDYHSELNMSSLELGDSALYFCASSLGLAGDTDTQYFGPGTRLTVL.

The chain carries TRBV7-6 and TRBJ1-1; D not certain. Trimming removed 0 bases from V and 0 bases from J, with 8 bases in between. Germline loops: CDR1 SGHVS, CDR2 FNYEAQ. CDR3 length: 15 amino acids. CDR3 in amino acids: CASSLAGEMNTEAFF. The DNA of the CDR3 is TGTGCCAGCAGCTTAGCGGGAGAAATGAACACTGAAGCTTTCTTT.

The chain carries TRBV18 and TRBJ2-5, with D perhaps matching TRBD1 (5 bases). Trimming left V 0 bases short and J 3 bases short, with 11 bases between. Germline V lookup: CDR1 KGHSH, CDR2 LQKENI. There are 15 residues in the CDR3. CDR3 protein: CASSPPLAREETQYF. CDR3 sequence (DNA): TGTGCCAGCTCACCACCACTCGCCAGGGAAGAGACCCAGTACTTC.

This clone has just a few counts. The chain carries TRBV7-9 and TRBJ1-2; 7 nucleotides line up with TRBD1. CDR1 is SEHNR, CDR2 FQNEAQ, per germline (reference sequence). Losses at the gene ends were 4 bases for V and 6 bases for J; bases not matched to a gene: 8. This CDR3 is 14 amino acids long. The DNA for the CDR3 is TGTGCCAGCAGCTCTTCACAGGGGAGGCATGGCTACACCTTC. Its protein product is CASSSSQGRHGYTF. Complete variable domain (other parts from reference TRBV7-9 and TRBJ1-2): DTGVSQNPRHKITKRGQNVTFRCDPISEHNRLYWYRQTLGQGPEFLTYFQNEAQLEKSRLLSDRFSAERPKGSFSTLEIQRTEQGDSAMYLCASSSSQGRHGYTFGSGTRLTVV.

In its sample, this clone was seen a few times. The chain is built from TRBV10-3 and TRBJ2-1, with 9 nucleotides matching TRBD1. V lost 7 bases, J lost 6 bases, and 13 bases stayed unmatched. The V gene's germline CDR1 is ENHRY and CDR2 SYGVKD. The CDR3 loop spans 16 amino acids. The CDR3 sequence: CAITPTGTGFANEQFF. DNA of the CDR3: TGTGCCATCACTCCTACAGGGACAGGGTTTGCCAATGAGCAGTTCTTC.

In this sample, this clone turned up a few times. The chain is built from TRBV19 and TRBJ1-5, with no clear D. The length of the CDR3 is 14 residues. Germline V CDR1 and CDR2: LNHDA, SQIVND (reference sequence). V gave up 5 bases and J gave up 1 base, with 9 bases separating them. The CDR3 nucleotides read TGTGCCAGTAGTGTCACAGACAGCAATCAGCCCCAGCATTTT. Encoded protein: CASSVTDSNQPQHF.

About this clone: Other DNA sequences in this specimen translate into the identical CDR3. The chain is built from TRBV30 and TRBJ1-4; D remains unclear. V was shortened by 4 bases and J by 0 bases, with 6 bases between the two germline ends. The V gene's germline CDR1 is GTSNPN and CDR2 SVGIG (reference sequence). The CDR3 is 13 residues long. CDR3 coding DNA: TGTGCCTGGACAGGCGCAACTAATGAAAAACTGTTTTTT. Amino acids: CAWTGATNEKLFF.